This TCR beta chain was found in a study of T cells in tumors and immune-related adverse events (TCRdb year 2021). The sample's treatment or condition label is to be understood as: nivolumab (PD-1 blockade) given before sampling. The DNeasy Blood and Tissue Kit was used to extract DNA from formalin-fixed paraffin-embedded specimens. Remarks on this clone: Its specific antigen is unknown. It has no much larger one-base neighbor in the sample; base qualities were not kept.

The TCR beta locus was amplified and sequenced using the immunoSEQ assay, from which bulk TCR Vbeta CDR3 data were obtained. The study's own analysis went as follows. Non-productive CDR3s, sequences shorter than 7 amino acids, and those not starting with C or ending with F/W were excluded. Analysis was limited to specimens with at least 1000 reads, and clonotypes were defined at the amino acid level. To compute clonality, Pielou's evenness was subtracted from 1. Library sizes were equalized by abundance-weighted random subsampling with replacement, repeated 100 times to report 95% confidence intervals. The Morisita overlap index was used to quantify repertoire overlap, and for each specimen the top 40 clones were checked for overlap with the irAE. Here the immuneACCESS table is served through TCRdb, limited to in-frame sequences with V and J called. Missing clones are a known gap in these copies; in checked studies unresolved V genes cover under half, and the rest lacks a known reason. The V and J calls and clone size come from that table; D and trimming were worked out from the DNA. This sample lists fewer than 25,000 clones; over 80% were detected once. The top ten constitute more than 1.1% of the sample.

This receptor was identified in a female donor with metastatic renal cell carcinoma. This material consisted of lymph node tissue, taken from a patient treated with anti-PD-1 therapy.

The DNA reads as follows: TGTGCCAGCAGCTTAACCTCGATAGCGGCCCACGCCGGGGAGCAGTACTTC. Translated, it gives CASSLTSIAAHAGEQYF. The chain joins TRBV7-2 to TRBJ2-7, and possibly TRBD2, on 6 matching bases. Cut back by 2 bases and 7 bases, the V and J ends lie 24 bases apart. The CDR3 starts with the cysteine, ends with the phenylalanine, and has 17 residues. Only the CDR3 DNA is retained, 51 bases long and in frame from the first base. The germline V gene encodes CDR1 SGHTA and CDR2 FQGNSA. Joined to the reference TRBV7-2 and TRBJ2-7 proteins, this CDR3 gives the full variable domain: GAGVSQSPSNKVTEKGKDVELRCDPISGHTALYWYRQSLGQGLEFLIYFQGNSAPDKSGLPSDRFSAERTGGSVSTLTIQRTQQEDSAVYLCASSLTSIAAHAGEQYFGPGTRLTVT.